A selection of T cell receptor beta chains follows, all from one sample in a study of CD8 T cells in Susac syndrome. One entry per CDR3 protein, called by TCRdb with MiXCR from the immunoSEQ multiplex PCR reads. The table records about 130,000 distinct CDR3 sequences, around 94% of them present only once. The sequencing input was CD8+ T cells from PBMCs. These receptors all stem from a human donor with Susac syndrome. CDR3s include the opening cysteine and the closing phenylalanine or tryptophan. D genes are given only for firm matches. The size entry is marked missing in some rows and otherwise reads once, few, many or a size class.

v_call,cdr3_length,j_call,clone_size,d_call,cdr3_aa,cdr3_nt
TRBV4-1,15,TRBJ2-7,NA,NA,CASSRPGTGTYEQYF,TGCGCCAGCAGCCGCCCCGGGACGGGGACCTACGAGCAGTACTTC
TRBV6-2/TRBV6-3,12,TRBJ2-1,NA,NA,CASSLRQVEQFF,TGTGCCAGCAGTCTTCGACAGGTTGAGCAGTTCTTC
TRBV2,15,TRBJ2-2,NA,NA,CASSGTSRTTGELFF,TGTGCCAGCAGTGGAACGAGCAGGACAACCGGGGAGCTGTTTTTT
TRBV27,16,TRBJ2-7,NA,NA,CASSPMEGDWSYEQYF,TGTGCCAGCAGTCCTATGGAGGGAGATTGGTCCTACGAGCAGTACTTC
TRBV5-1,15,TRBJ2-5,NA,TRBD1,CASRGNRGQGETQYF,TGCGCCAGCAGAGGTAACAGGGGGCAGGGAGAGACCCAGTACTTC
TRBV20-1,11,TRBJ1-1,NA,NA,CSAKVFAEAFF,TGCAGTGCTAAGGTGTTCGCTGAAGCTTTCTTT
TRBV3-1,15,TRBJ2-3,NA,NA,CASSQVSVASDTQYF,TGTGCCAGCAGCCAAGTTTCGGTAGCCTCAGATACGCAGTATTTT
TRBV4-1,15,TRBJ1-1,NA,NA,CASSQVASPNTEAFF,TGCGCCAGCAGCCAGGTCGCTAGTCCGAACACTGAAGCTTTCTTT
TRBV4-1,16,TRBJ1-1,NA,NA,CASSQDQLVMNTEAFF,TGCGCCAGCAGCCAAGATCAATTGGTTATGAACACTGAAGCTTTCTTT
TRBV9,16,TRBJ2-1,NA,NA,CASSLPSGESFNEQFF,TGTGCCAGCAGCCTACCCTCGGGGGAGTCCTTCAATGAGCAGTTCTTC
TRBV7-8,19,TRBJ2-5,NA,TRBD2,CASSLGSGLDGGAQETQYF,TGTGCCAGCAGCTTAGGTTCCGGGTTGGACGGGGGGGCCCAAGAGACCCAGTACTTC
TRBV20-1,14,TRBJ2-7,NA,TRBD1,CSIESGGAAYEQYF,TGCAGTATAGAATCAGGGGGCGCTGCCTACGAGCAGTACTTC
TRBV11-2,15,TRBJ1-6,NA,NA,CASSSTGNFNSPLHF,TGTGCCAGCAGCTCAACAGGCAATTTCAATTCACCCCTCCACTTT
TRBV7-9,16,TRBJ1-2,NA,TRBD1,CASSSSRGRVPYGYTF,TGTGCCAGCAGCTCAAGTAGGGGGCGGGTCCCCTATGGCTACACCTTC
TRBV15,15,TRBJ1-2,NA,NA,CATSREQGGRYGYTF,TGTGCCACCAGCAGGGAACAGGGAGGTCGCTATGGCTACACCTTC
TRBV6-1,12,TRBJ2-7,NA,NA,CASRAWGYEQYF,TGTGCCAGCAGGGCCTGGGGCTACGAGCAGTACTTC
TRBV7-9,14,TRBJ2-5,NA,NA,CASSLGDPRRTQYF,TGTGCCAGCAGCTTAGGGGACCCTAGGAGGACCCAGTACTTC
TRBV2,9,TRBJ1-5,once,NA,CASGGPQHF,TGTGCCAGTGGCGGGCCCCAGCATTTT
TRBV3-1,15,TRBJ2-5,NA,TRBD2,CASSLASSGGETQYF,TGTGCCAGCAGCTTAGCTTCTAGCGGGGGGGAGACCCAGTACTTC
TRBV4-1,17,TRBJ1-2,NA,TRBD1,CASSQADDRGLNYGYTF,TGCGCCAGCAGCCAAGCAGATGACAGGGGGCTCAACTATGGCTACACCTTC
TRBV29-1,14,TRBJ1-2,NA,NA,CSVEDGGGYYGYTF,TGCAGCGTTGAAGATGGGGGGGGCTACTATGGCTACACCTTC
TRBV12-3/TRBV12-4,13,TRBJ2-4,NA,NA,CASSFGQRNIQYF,TGTGCCAGCAGTTTCGGCCAGAGGAACATTCAGTACTTC
TRBV7-9,13,TRBJ2-2,NA,NA,CASGPTEAGELFF,TGTGCCAGCGGACCCACTGAGGCCGGGGAGCTGTTTTTT
TRBV5-4,16,TRBJ2-3,NA,TRBD1,CASSPSGQDSTDTQYF,TGTGCCAGCAGCCCGTCGGGACAGGATAGCACAGATACGCAGTATTTT
TRBV7-9,15,TRBJ1-4,NA,NA,CASSLGFGSNEKLFF,TGTGCCAGCAGCTTGGGGTTCGGCTCTAATGAAAAACTGTTTTTT
TRBV27,13,TRBJ1-5,NA,TRBD1,CASSRGQGQPQHF,TGTGCCAGCAGCAGGGGGCAGGGGCAGCCCCAGCATTTT
TRBV7-3,13,TRBJ1-1,NA,NA,CASSFRVNTEAFF,TGTGCCAGCAGCTTTCGGGTGAACACTGAAGCTTTCTTT
TRBV15,16,TRBJ1-5,NA,TRBD1,CATSAYGTESNQPQHF,TGTGCCACCAGCGCCTATGGGACAGAGAGCAATCAGCCCCAGCATTTT
TRBV20-1,16,TRBJ2-3,NA,TRBD1,CSSPIDRGLSTDTQYF,TGCAGTTCCCCGATCGACAGGGGGCTAAGCACAGATACGCAGTATTTT
TRBV7-2,15,TRBJ1-5,NA,NA,CASSLVEGENQPQHF,TGTGCCAGCAGCTTAGTGGAGGGAGAGAATCAGCCCCAGCATTTT
TRBV13,13,TRBJ2-7,once,NA,CASSFEGNYEQYF,TGTGCCAGCAGCTTTGAGGGAAATTACGAGCAGTACTTC
TRBV4-3,15,TRBJ1-2,NA,NA,CASSQVEGLNYGYTF,TGCGCCAGCAGCCAAGTAGAAGGGCTCAACTATGGCTACACCTTC
TRBV30,11,TRBJ1-1,NA,TRBD1,CARQGRTEAFF,TGTGCCAGACAGGGTCGTACTGAAGCTTTCTTT
TRBV30,13,TRBJ2-7,NA,TRBD1,CAWSYGTGGEQYF,TGTGCCTGGAGTTACGGGACAGGGGGCGAGCAGTACTTC
TRBV25-1,14,TRBJ1-5,NA,NA,CASSELGARQPQHF,TGTGCCAGCAGTGAACTGGGGGCCAGACAGCCCCAGCATTTT
TRBV11-2,13,TRBJ1-2,NA,NA,CASSLYGWEGYTF,TGTGCCAGCAGCTTATACGGTTGGGAGGGCTACACCTTC
TRBV5-4,14,TRBJ1-1,NA,TRBD1,CASRTSGGNTEAFF,TGTGCCAGCAGGACGTCAGGGGGTAACACTGAAGCTTTCTTT
TRBV7-8,14,TRBJ2-7,NA,NA,CASLVARQPYEQYF,TGTGCCAGCTTAGTAGCCAGACAACCCTACGAGCAGTACTTC
TRBV12-3/TRBV12-4,14,TRBJ2-7,once,TRBD1,CASRFGQGENEQYF,TGTGCCAGCAGGTTCGGACAGGGGGAAAACGAGCAGTACTTC
TRBV29-1,12,TRBJ1-1,NA,NA,CSVDGRGTEAFF,TGCAGCGTTGACGGCAGGGGCACTGAAGCTTTCTTT
TRBV4-3,13,TRBJ2-1,NA,TRBD2,CASSQALLAGTFF,TGCGCCAGCAGCCAAGCCCTCCTAGCGGGAACTTTCTTC
TRBV9,18,TRBJ2-1,NA,NA,CASSAAKRFGQGHNEQFF,TGTGCCAGCAGCGCCGCAAAGCGGTTTGGTCAGGGACACAATGAGCAGTTCTTC
TRBV12-3/TRBV12-4,15,TRBJ2-1,NA,TRBD2,CASSDTGTSGSEQFF,TGTGCCAGCAGCGACACCGGGACTAGCGGGAGTGAGCAGTTCTTC
TRBV7-9,15,TRBJ2-7,NA,TRBD2,CASSLGSSGADEQYF,TGTGCCAGCAGCTTAGGTTCCAGCGGGGCCGACGAGCAGTACTTC
TRBV7-8,17,TRBJ1-1,NA,NA,CASSAHRWIIRNTEAFF,TGTGCCAGCAGCGCTCACAGATGGATTATTCGTAACACTGAAGCTTTCTTT
TRBV12-3/TRBV12-4,15,TRBJ2-3,once,NA,CASSPHSGFADTQYF,TGTGCCAGCAGTCCCCATTCGGGTTTCGCAGATACGCAGTATTTT
TRBV9,14,TRBJ2-7,NA,NA,CASSVGPFLYEQYF,TGTGCCAGCAGCGTGGGACCGTTCTTATACGAGCAGTACTTC
TRBV7-4,14,TRBJ1-2,NA,NA,CASSLAAGEYGYTF,TGTGCCAGCAGCTTAGCGGCAGGGGAGTATGGCTACACCTTC